A selection of T cell receptor beta chains follows, all from one sample in a study of shared clonotypes between healthy human individuals. Clones were read by immunoSEQ multiplex PCR, and TCRdb kept only the in-frame ones, dropping some. The data hold around 330,000 clones, with roughly 70% observed a single time. What was sequenced was memory CD4+ T cells sorted from blood. Source of these receptors: a man aged 30 to 45 in good health. CDR3s include the opening cysteine and the closing phenylalanine or tryptophan. D genes are given only for firm matches. Clone size is shown for a subset of rows, as once, few, many or a class of expanded clone.

v_call	j_call	d_call	clone_size	cdr3_nt	cdr3_aa
TRBV28	TRBJ2-7	.	few	TGTGCCAGCTTGGGATCCTTAGGGGGGATCGAGCAGTACTTC	CASLGSLGGIEQYF
TRBV6-1	TRBJ2-5	.	.	TGTGCCAGCAGTGGATCCTATTCGGTCCAAGAGACCCAGTACTTC	CASSGSYSVQETQYF
TRBV28	TRBJ2-5	TRBD2	.	TGTGCCAGCAGTCTTCGACTAGCGCTAAAAGAGACCCAGTACTTC	CASSLRLALKETQYF
TRBV7-2	TRBJ1-5	.	.	TGTGCCAGCAGCTTAGTAAGGGGCAGACCAAGCAATCAGCCCCAGCATTTT	CASSLVRGRPSNQPQHF
TRBV10-1	TRBJ2-2	.	once	TGCGCCAGCAGTGTGGAGGCGTCGAACACCGGGGAGCTGTTTTTT	CASSVEASNTGELFF
TRBV2	TRBJ2-5	TRBD2	.	TGTGCCAGCAGTGAAGTACGGAGTGCCGGGACTAGCGGGAGGGCTCGTGAGACCCAGTACTTC	CASSEVRSAGTSGRARETQYF
TRBV28	TRBJ1-2	.	.	TGTGCCAGCGGCACGGACTATGGCTACACCTTC	CASGTDYGYTF
TRBV7-9	TRBJ1-1	.	.	TGTGCCAGCAGCTTAGTTTACACTGAAGCTTTCTTT	CASSLVYTEAFF
TRBV6-1	TRBJ2-1	TRBD1	few	TGTGCCAGCAGTGTGCCGGGACAGGGCTCCTACAATGAGCAGTTCTTC	CASSVPGQGSYNEQFF
TRBV27	TRBJ1-2	TRBD1	.	TGTGCCAGCAGTCTAAGCCGGGACAGAATCCGTGGCTACACCTTC	CASSLSRDRIRGYTF
TRBV10-3	TRBJ2-7	.	few	TGTGCCTCCCGACGGGGACGGTCCTACGAGCAGTACTTC	CASRRGRSYEQYF
TRBV5-1	TRBJ1-4	.	few	TGCGCCAGCAGCTATGGACAACCCTCAACAACTAATGAAAAACTGTTTTTT	CASSYGQPSTTNEKLFF
TRBV25-1	TRBJ1-4	.	few	TGTGCCAGCAGTGCTCCGGGACCAACTAATGAAAAACTGTTTTTT	CASSAPGPTNEKLFF
TRBV28	TRBJ2-7	TRBD1	.	TGTGCCAGCAGTCCACACCCGGGACAGATTGGAGGCGAGCAGTACTTC	CASSPHPGQIGGEQYF
TRBV11-2	TRBJ2-1	TRBD2	.	TGTGCCAGCAGCTCCGGGACTAGCGGGAGTTTTTACAATGAGCAGTTCTTC	CASSSGTSGSFYNEQFF
TRBV7-8	TRBJ2-7	.	.	TGTGCCAGCAGCTCGGGACTCAGCCCCTCCTACGAGCAGTACTTC	CASSSGLSPSYEQYF
TRBV11-2	TRBJ2-2	.	.	TGTGCCAGCAGACGGCTTTTGTCGAACACCGGGGAGCTGTTTTTT	CASRRLLSNTGELFF
TRBV19	TRBJ2-1	TRBD2	.	TGTGCCACCAGTATCAGTATGAGACTAGCGGGAGTGGAGCAGTTCTTC	CATSISMRLAGVEQFF
TRBV15	TRBJ2-1	.	.	TGTGCCACCAGCTGGGGGAGGGGGGAGCAGTTCTTC	CATSWGRGEQFF
TRBV5-1	TRBJ1-2	.	.	TGCGCCAGCAGCTTGAATCCTAGCTTGGATGGCTACACCTTC	CASSLNPSLDGYTF
TRBV14	TRBJ1-2	.	few	TGTGCCAGCAGCCTCCTGAGCTGGGATGGCTACACCTTC	CASSLLSWDGYTF
TRBV27	TRBJ2-7	.	.	TGTGCCAGCAGTTCTACCGGACTGGCCTACGAGCAGTACTTC	CASSSTGLAYEQYF
TRBV7-2	TRBJ2-1	TRBD2	.	TGTGCCAGCAGCTTAGTCGCTCCGGGGGGACGGTTCTTC	CASSLVAPGGRFF
TRBV10-3	TRBJ2-7	TRBD1	once	TGTGCCACCACGACAGGGGGCCTCCCATACGAGCAGTACTTC	CATTTGGLPYEQYF
TRBV5-1	TRBJ2-3	.	.	TGCGCCAGCAGCTTGGCGGCAGGGCCAGGAGGGACAGATACGCAGTATTTT	CASSLAAGPGGTDTQYF
TRBV18	TRBJ1-4	.	.	TGTGCCAGCTCACCAGAGGGGGTTGCAACTAATGAAAAACTGTTTTTT	CASSPEGVATNEKLFF
TRBV2	TRBJ2-7	TRBD2	few	TGTGCCAGCAGTGACACAGCACTAGCGGAAGAACCCGAGCAGTACTTC	CASSDTALAEEPEQYF
TRBV15	TRBJ1-5	.	many	TGTGCCACCAGCCTGCGCAATCAGCCCCAGCATTTT	CATSLRNQPQHF
TRBV5-4	TRBJ2-1	.	.	TGTGCCAGCAGCTTGGTGGGTAGGGGCAATGAGCAGTTCTTC	CASSLVGRGNEQFF
TRBV7-2	TRBJ2-2	.	.	TGTGCCAGCACCCAGACTGCCTGGCGGAACACCGGGGAGCTGTTTTTT	CASTQTAWRNTGELFF
TRBV5-4	TRBJ1-3	.	once	TGTGCCAGCAGCTTAGGTACCCCGGGCCACGGAAACACCATATATTTT	CASSLGTPGHGNTIYF
TRBV29-1	TRBJ1-2	.	.	TGCAGCGTTGACCCATCAGGGCACGATGGCTACACCTTC	CSVDPSGHDGYTF
TRBV28	TRBJ2-7	.	.	TGTGCCAGCAGTTTATCCGATACGGGCCACGAGCAGTACTTC	CASSLSDTGHEQYF
TRBV11-2	TRBJ1-4	.	.	TGTGCCAGCAGCCCTCCGGGACCGCTTAATGAAAAACTGTTTTTT	CASSPPGPLNEKLFF
TRBV9	TRBJ2-7	.	many	TGTGCCAGCAGTGCCACTTTATTCACCGGGACCAAGACTAACGAGCAGTACTTC	CASSATLFTGTKTNEQYF
TRBV6-1	TRBJ2-3	.	.	TGTGCCAGCATTTGGGGCTTCCAATCCGGGGATACGCAGTATTTT	CASIWGFQSGDTQYF
TRBV7-2	TRBJ2-7	.	.	TGTGCCAGCAGCTTAGGCAGGGGCTACGAGCAGTACTTC	CASSLGRGYEQYF
TRBV5-1	TRBJ2-5	.	few	TGCGCCAGCAGCCATAGGTCCAGGGGTCGACAAGAGACCCAGTACTTC	CASSHRSRGRQETQYF
TRBV30	TRBJ2-7	.	.	TGTGCCTGGAGTTTCCAGTACGAGCAGTACTTC	CAWSFQYEQYF
TRBV20-1	TRBJ2-7	.	.	TGCAGTGCTAGATTGGGGTACGAGCAGTACTTC	CSARLGYEQYF
TRBV29-1	TRBJ2-5	TRBD2	once	TGCAGCGGTGGACTAGTTCAAGAGACCCAGTACTTC	CSGGLVQETQYF
TRBV2	TRBJ2-3	TRBD2	.	TGTGCCAGCAGATCGGGGACTAGCGGGAAGCATACGCAGTATTTT	CASRSGTSGKHTQYF
TRBV6-1	TRBJ1-2	.	.	TGTGCCAGCAGTATCCGGGATCAATATGGCTACACCTTC	CASSIRDQYGYTF
TRBV6-4	TRBJ2-1	TRBD1	once	TGTGCCAGCAGCACAGGGGCGTCCTACAATGAGCAGTTCTTC	CASSTGASYNEQFF
TRBV6-5	TRBJ2-3	.	.	TGTGCCAGCAGTTTCCGGCTGTCGTCTAGCACAGATACGCAGTATTTT	CASSFRLSSSTDTQYF
TRBV4-3	TRBJ2-1	.	.	TGCGCCAGCAGCCGTCGGACTTTCTACAATGAGCAGTTCTTC	CASSRRTFYNEQFF